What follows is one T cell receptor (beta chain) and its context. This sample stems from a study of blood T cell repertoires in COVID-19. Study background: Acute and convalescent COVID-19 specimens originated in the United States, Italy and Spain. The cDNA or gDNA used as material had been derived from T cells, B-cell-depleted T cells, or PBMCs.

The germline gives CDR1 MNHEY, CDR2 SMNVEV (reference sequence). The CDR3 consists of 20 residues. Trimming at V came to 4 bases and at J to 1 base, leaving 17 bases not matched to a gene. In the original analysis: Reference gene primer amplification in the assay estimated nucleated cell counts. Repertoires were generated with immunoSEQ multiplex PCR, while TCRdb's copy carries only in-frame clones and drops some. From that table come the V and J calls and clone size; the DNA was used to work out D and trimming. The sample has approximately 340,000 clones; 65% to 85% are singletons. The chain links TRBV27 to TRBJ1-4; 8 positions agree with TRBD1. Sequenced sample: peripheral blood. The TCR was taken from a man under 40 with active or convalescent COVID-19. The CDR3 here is CASSSRWGRGRGETNEKLFF. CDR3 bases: TGTGCCAGCAGTTCCAGGTGGGGCAGGGGGCGCGGTGAAACTAATGAAAAACTGTTTTTT.